The subject of this entry is one TCR beta chain. The entry originates in a study of patients and donors after allogeneic stem cell transplantation. From the RT-PCR reads, TCRdb called clonotypes with MiXCR, one entry per CDR3 protein. The table has approximately 170,000 distinct CDR3 sequences, over 25% seen once. Germline CDR1 is LGHDT and CDR2 is YNNKEL (reference sequence). V lost 0 bases and J lost 4, with 13 bases in between. This CDR3 comprises 15 residues. The chain uses TRBV3-1 and TRBJ2-7; the D gene is possibly TRBD2 (5 bases). Sequenced sample: blood, either unsorted or a sorted T cell fraction (not recorded which). The receptor was derived from a human donor who was either an allogeneic HSCT recipient or a stem cell or donor lymphocyte infusion donor (not recorded which). It is not recorded whose cells these are; they may come from a transplant donor. The CDR3 DNA sequence: TGTGCCAGCAGCCAAGAGGGAGTACGTACATACGAGCAGTACTTC. It translates to CASSQEGVRTYEQYF.